One sample yielded the 6 T cell receptor beta chains listed below, sequenced in a study of molecular identifiers for immune sequencing clone quantification. TCRdb processed the PCR reads anew with MiXCR; each CDR3 protein has one entry. The sample comprises 400,000 to 600,000 distinct CDR3 sequences, roughly 26% of which are singletons, and around 0.76% rests with the top ten. The sequenced material came from naive CD8+ T cells from blood, with Jurkat cell RNA spiked in. Specified subset: FACS-sorted CD8+CD4-CCR7+CD45RA+ naive T cells. These TCRs come from a human donor in good health. Some libraries in this study had Jurkat cell RNA spiked in.

The chain combines TRBV29-1 with TRBJ2-1, with D possibly being TRBD1 or TRBD2 (5 bases each). V lost 3 bases and J lost 0, with 18 bases in between. This CDR3 spans 17 amino acids. From germline, CDR1 is SQVTM and CDR2 ANQGSEA. DNA of the CDR3: TGCAGCGTTGACGGGACCAGAGAGGTCTTCTCCTACAATGAGCAGTTCTTC. Translation: CSVDGTREVFSYNEQFF.

This clonotype was detected a few times. V gene TRBV6-2 or TRBV6-3 combines with J gene TRBJ1-2; D not certain. With 4 bases removed from V and 6 bases from J, the gap between germline ends came to 9 bases. This CDR3 is built from 12 residues. CDR1 and CDR2 from the germline V gene are MNHEY and SVGEGT. The CDR3: CASSFTRNGYTF. CDR3 coding DNA: TGTGCCAGCAGTTTCACAAGAAATGGCTACACCTTC.

The chain couples TRBV2 to TRBJ2-7, with D possibly being TRBD1 or TRBD2 (5 bases each). The germline V gene encodes CDR1 SNHLY and CDR2 FYNNEI. The V and J ends lost 1 base and 2 bases respectively, with 12 bases between them. The CDR3 has 15 residues. The CDR3 region has the DNA TGTGCCAGCAGTGAAGGTGGGGGTGGCGCCTACGAGCAGTACTTC. It is translated as CASSEGGGGAYEQYF. Based on the CDR3 plus reference TRBV2 and TRBJ2-7, the full variable domain is EPEVTQTPSHQVTQMGQEVILRCVPISNHLYFYWYRQILGQKVEFLVSFYNNEISEKSEIFDDQFSVERPDGSNFTLKIRSTKLEDSAMYFCASSEGGGGAYEQYFGPGTRLTVT.

V usage is TRBV5-1 and J usage is TRBJ2-7, with D possibly called TRBD1 or TRBD2 (5 bases each). Per the germline V gene, CDR1 is SGHRS and CDR2 is YFSETQ. This CDR3 contains 15 residues. V was trimmed by 0 bases and J by 0 bases, leaving 10 bases between them. Here the CDR3 DNA reads TGCGCCAGCAGCTTGGCTTGGGGGTACTCCTACGAGCAGTACTTC. Amino acid sequence: CASSLAWGYSYEQYF.

CDR3 sequence reads: CSVNSGSGELFF. The CDR3, as DNA: TGCAGCGTCAATAGCGGGTCCGGGGAGCTGTTTTTT. The chain has TRBV29-1 and TRBJ2-2; 7 positions agree with TRBD2. This CDR3 has 12 residues. Per germline, CDR1 SQVTM and CDR2 ANQGSEA. The ends lost 6 bases at V and 6 bases at J; junction bases unmatched: 4.

This clonotype was counted at least ten times. The chain links TRBV4-1 to TRBJ2-7; D remains unclear. Germline CDR1 and CDR2: MGHRA and YSYEKL. The CDR3 totals 13 residues. V lost 3 bases, J lost 4 bases, and 10 bases lay in between. CDR3 nucleotides: TGCGCCAGCAGCCACCGACCCGATTACGAGCAGTACTTC. Amino acids: CASSHRPDYEQYF.